What follows are 16 T cell receptor beta chains derived from one specimen sequenced in a study of blood T cell repertoires in COVID-19. The table came from immunoSEQ multiplex PCR; TCRdb's copy has only in-frame clones and leaves some out. The repertoire consists of 400,000 to 550,000 clones, with 70% to 90% occurring once and the leading ten covering just under 2%. Sequences were obtained from PBMCs or T cells enriched from blood (not recorded which). The receptors were gathered from a woman between 18 and 30 years old with acute COVID-19.

V usage is TRBV7-2 and J usage is TRBJ2-7, with a tentative D call TRBD2 (6 bases). With 2 bases removed from V and 7 bases from J, the gap between germline ends came to 9 bases. The CDR3 has 12 residues. Germline CDR1 reads SGHTA; CDR2 reads FQGNSA. The CDR3 DNA reads TGTGCCAGCAGCTTATCGGGGGTTGAGCAGTACTTC. Translated, it gives CASSLSGVEQYF.

The rearrangement links TRBV6-1 to TRBJ2-7; D is possibly TRBD2 (6 bases). The CDR3 loop spans 13 amino acids. Germline lookup yields CDR1 MNHNS and CDR2 SASEGT. The V and J ends lost 2 bases and 4 bases respectively, with 9 bases between them. Here the CDR3 DNA reads TGTGCCAGCAGTGAAAGGAGGGGTTACGAGCAGTACTTC. Translated: CASSERRGYEQYF.

V gene TRBV7-3 combines with J gene TRBJ1-1; the match to TRBD1 covers 10 bases. V was clipped by 5 bases and J by 4 bases; unmatched bases: 4. This CDR3 has 14 residues. Looked up from germline, CDR1 is SGHTA and CDR2 is FQGTGA. CDR3 sequence reads: CASSRDRGGTEAFF. DNA for the CDR3: TGTGCCAGCAGCCGGGACAGGGGCGGCACTGAAGCTTTCTTT.

This rearrangement joins TRBV27 to TRBJ1-5, with D hard to call. This CDR3 has 14 amino acids. The V end was cut by 6 bases, the J end by 3 bases, with 12 bases between. Germline lookup yields CDR1 MNHEY and CDR2 SMNVEV (reference sequence). The CDR3 region is CASSSSTTNQPQHF. Written as DNA, the CDR3 is TGTGCCAGCAGCTCCAGTACAACCAATCAGCCCCAGCATTTT.

This chain uses TRBV5-1 with TRBJ2-2, with TRBD2 matching over 9 bases. Germline loops: CDR1 SGHRS, CDR2 YFSETQ. After removal of 3 bases from V and 5 bases from J, the junction contained 8 bases not matched to a gene. This CDR3 is 16 amino acids long. CDR3 residues: CASSWRTSDYTGELFF. CDR3 coding DNA: TGCGCCAGCAGCTGGAGGACTAGCGACTATACCGGGGAGCTGTTTTTT.

The chain is built from TRBV28 and TRBJ1-5; D ambiguous. CDR3 length: 17 residues. Germline V CDR1 and CDR2: MDHEN, SYDVKM. V was shortened by 7 bases and J by 7 bases, with 26 bases between the two germline ends. The CDR3 spells CASTTSTAGGRWQPQHF. DNA of the CDR3: TGTGCCAGCACAACGTCCACCGCGGGAGGGAGGTGGCAGCCCCAGCATTTT.

V usage is TRBV6-7 and J usage is TRBJ2-5; unclear D gene. TRBV6-7 falls under the ORF class, with uncertain function. This CDR3 spans 13 amino acids. V was cut by 1 base and J by 1 base, with 4 bases left in between. This CDR3 reads CASSYCGQETQYF. Here the CDR3 DNA reads TGTGCCAGCAGTTACTGCGGCCAAGAGACCCAGTACTTC.

Concerning this clone: The identical CDR3 is also encoded by other nucleotide sequences in the sample. The rearrangement joins TRBV15 to TRBJ1-6, with TRBD1 matching 7 bases. The CDR3 length is 15 residues. J lost 10 bases, V lost 1 base, and 7 bases had no gene match. From germline, CDR1 is LNHNV and CDR2 YYDKDF (reference sequence). The CDR3 loop reads CATSRVLQGNSPLHF. The CDR3 DNA follows: TGTGCCACCAGCAGAGTACTACAGGGGAACTCACCCCTCCACTTT.

The rearrangement links TRBV9 to TRBJ1-4; possible D gene TRBD1, 5 bases. The germline gives CDR1 SGDLS, CDR2 YYNGEE. CDR3 length equals 15 residues. The V gene lost 0 bases and the J gene lost 5 bases, with 11 bases spanning the gap. As DNA, the CDR3 is TGTGCCAGCAGCGTAGCAGGACAAGTAAATGAAAAACTGTTTTTT. This sequence encodes CASSVAGQVNEKLFF.

In nucleotides, the CDR3 is TGTGCCAGCAGCGAGGGGCTAGCGGGGTCCACAGATACGCAGTATTTT. Its protein is CASSEGLAGSTDTQYF. The chain links TRBV25-1 to TRBJ2-3; 9 positions match TRBD2. The J segment lost 2 bases and the V segment lost 6 bases, leaving 9 bases of the junction unmatched. The germline CDR1 and CDR2 sequences are MGHDK and SYGVNS. CDR3 length: 16 amino acids.

This clone appeared once. The chain uses TRBV5-8 and TRBJ2-7; 7 positions match TRBD1. CDR1 is SGHTS, CDR2 YDEGEE, per germline. This CDR3 region has 12 residues. V gave up 3 bases and J gave up 5 bases; unmatched junction bases: 2. The CDR3 DNA reads TGTGCCAGCAGCTCGACAGGGAACGAGCAGTACTTC. Its protein product is CASSSTGNEQYF.

The chain is built from TRBV10-3 and TRBJ2-2; D not resolved. The germline V gene has CDR1 ENHRY and CDR2 SYGVKD. CDR3 size: 13 residues. Trimming removed 7 bases at V and 4 bases at J, with 10 bases between. As DNA, the CDR3 is TGTGCCATCACCGAACATGTCACCGGGGAGCTGTTTTTT. This codes for CAITEHVTGELFF.

The chain employs TRBV24-1 and TRBJ2-1; unclear D gene. V lost 1 base to trimming and J lost 9 bases, with 12 bases between them. Germline V CDR1 and CDR2: KGHDR, SFDVKD. CDR3 length: 14 residues. The CDR3 DNA sequence: TGTGCCACCAGTGATTTTCCGCATGCCAGTGAGCAGTTCTTC. Amino acids: CATSDFPHASEQFF.

V is TRBV4-1 and J is TRBJ2-7, with D maybe TRBD2 (5 bases). Germline-derived CDR1 and CDR2 are MGHRA and YSYEKL. Trimming pared 0 bases from V and 6 bases from J, leaving 18 bases between. The CDR3 totals 16 residues. The CDR3: CASSQEGLALSFEQYF. The CDR3 DNA follows: TGCGCCAGCAGCCAAGAAGGACTGGCTCTTTCTTTCGAGCAGTACTTC.

The chain links TRBV5-8 to TRBJ2-7, with 9 bases fitting TRBD2. Germline V gene lookup returns CDR1 SGHTS and CDR2 YDEGEE. The V segment lost 0 bases and the J segment 4 bases; nucleotides outside the gene matches: 5. The CDR3 is made up of 15 amino acids. The CDR3 bases are TGTGCCAGCAGCTTGGCCCTAGCGGGAACTTACGAGCAGTACTTC. It codes for CASSLALAGTYEQYF.

CDR3 region: CASSLGGTGITEAFF. In nucleotides, the CDR3 is TGTGCCAGCAGTTTGGGGGGGACAGGGATAACTGAAGCTTTCTTT. J is TRBJ1-1 and V is TRBV6-5; 9 positions match TRBD1. J was trimmed by 5 bases and V by 4 bases; bases with no gene match: 8. The CDR3 covers 15 residues. In germline, CDR1 is MNHEY, CDR2 SVGAGI.